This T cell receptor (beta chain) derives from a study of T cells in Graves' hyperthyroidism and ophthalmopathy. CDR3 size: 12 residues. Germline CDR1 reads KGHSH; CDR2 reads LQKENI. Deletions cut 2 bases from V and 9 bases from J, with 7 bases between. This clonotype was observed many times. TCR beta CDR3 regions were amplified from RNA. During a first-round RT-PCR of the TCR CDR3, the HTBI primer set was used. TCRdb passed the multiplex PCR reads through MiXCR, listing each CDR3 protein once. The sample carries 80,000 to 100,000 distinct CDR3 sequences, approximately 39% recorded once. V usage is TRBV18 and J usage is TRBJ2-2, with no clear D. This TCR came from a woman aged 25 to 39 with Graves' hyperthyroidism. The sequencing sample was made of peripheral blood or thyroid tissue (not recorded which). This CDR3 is CASSPDLRELFF. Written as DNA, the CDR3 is TGTGCCAGCTCACCAGACCTCCGGGAGCTGTTTTTT.